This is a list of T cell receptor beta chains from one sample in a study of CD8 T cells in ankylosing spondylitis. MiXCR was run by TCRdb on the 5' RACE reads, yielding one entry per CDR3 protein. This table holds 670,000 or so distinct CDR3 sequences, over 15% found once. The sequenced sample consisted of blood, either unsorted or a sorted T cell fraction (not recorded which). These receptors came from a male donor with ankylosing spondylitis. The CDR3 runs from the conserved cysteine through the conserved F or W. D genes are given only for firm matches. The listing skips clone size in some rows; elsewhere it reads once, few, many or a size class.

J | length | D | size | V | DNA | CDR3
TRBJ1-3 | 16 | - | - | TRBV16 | TGTGCCAGCAGCCAAGAGGGACGGAACTCTGGAAACACCATATATTTT | CASSQEGRNSGNTIYF
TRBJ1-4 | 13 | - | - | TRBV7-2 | TGTGCCAGCAGCCCCTGGGAGGGGGGAAAACTGTTTTTT | CASSPWEGGKLFF
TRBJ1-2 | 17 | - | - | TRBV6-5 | TGTGCCAGCAGTTACTCGACAGCGCTAATATCTAACTATGGCTACACCTTC | CASSYSTALISNYGYTF
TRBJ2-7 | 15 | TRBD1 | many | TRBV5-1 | TGCGCCAGCATTCGTCCGGGACAGGGGATCTACGAGCAGTACTTC | CASIRPGQGIYEQYF
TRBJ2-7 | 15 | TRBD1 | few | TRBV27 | TGTGCCAGCAGTCCCTGGACAGGGCCACGTCTCGAGCAGTACTTC | CASSPWTGPRLEQYF
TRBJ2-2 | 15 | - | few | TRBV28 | TGTGCCAGCAAAGGAGGGGAACGCGACACCGGGGAGCTGTTTTTT | CASKGGERDTGELFF
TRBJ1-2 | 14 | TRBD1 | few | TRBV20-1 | TGCAGTGCCAAGGACAGGGAGAAAAACTATGGCTACACCTTC | CSAKDREKNYGYTF
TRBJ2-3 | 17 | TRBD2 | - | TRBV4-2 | TGTGCCAGCAGCCAAGTGGTCGGGACTAGCCCCACAGATACGCAGTATTTT | CASSQVVGTSPTDTQYF
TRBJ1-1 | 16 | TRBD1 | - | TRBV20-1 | TGCAGTGCTAGAGCCCCGGGACAGGGGGCGGTCACTGAAGCTTTCTTT | CSARAPGQGAVTEAFF
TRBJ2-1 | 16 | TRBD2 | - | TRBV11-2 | TGTGCCAGCAGCTTAGAGGCTAGCGGGAGGTACAATGAGCAGTTCTTC | CASSLEASGRYNEQFF
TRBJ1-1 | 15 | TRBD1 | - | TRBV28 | TGTGCCAGCAGTTTAAGGGGGCCTTTGAACACTGAAGCTTTCTTT | CASSLRGPLNTEAFF
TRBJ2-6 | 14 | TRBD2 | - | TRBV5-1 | TGCGCCAGCTCAAGCGGGGGGGAGACCAACGTCCTGACTTTC | CASSSGGETNVLTF
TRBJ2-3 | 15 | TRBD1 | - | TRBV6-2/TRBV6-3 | TGTGCCAGCAGTTACCCTCCGACAGGGGCAGATACGCAGTATTTT | CASSYPPTGADTQYF
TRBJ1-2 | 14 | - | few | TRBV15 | TGTGCCACCAGCAGAGATCTAAGTGCCTATGGCTACACCTTC | CATSRDLSAYGYTF
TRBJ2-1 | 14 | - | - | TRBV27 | TGTGCCAGCAGTGGACTATTGGGGCGGAATGAGCAGTTCTTC | CASSGLLGRNEQFF
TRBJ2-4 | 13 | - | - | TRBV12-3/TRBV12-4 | TGTGCCAGCAGTCGAGGAGGGGAAAACATTCAGTACTTC | CASSRGGENIQYF
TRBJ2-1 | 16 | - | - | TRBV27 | TGTGCCAGCAGACCCCCCTTCTCGGGGCCGCTGGATGAGCAGTTCTTC | CASRPPFSGPLDEQFF
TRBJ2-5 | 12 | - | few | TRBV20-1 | TGCAGTGCTTCCGCTTCGGGAGAGACCCAGTACTTC | CSASASGETQYF
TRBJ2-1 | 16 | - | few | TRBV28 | TGTGCCAGCAGCCCTCCAACTTGGAGCTCCTACAATGAGCAGTTCTTC | CASSPPTWSSYNEQFF
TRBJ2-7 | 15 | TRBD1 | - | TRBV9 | TGTGCCAGCAGCGTAGGGGGACAGGGGTCCCACGAGCAGTACTTC | CASSVGGQGSHEQYF
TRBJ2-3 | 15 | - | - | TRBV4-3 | TGCGCCAGCAGCCTCATCCGGGGGCCCACAGATACGCAGTATTTT | CASSLIRGPTDTQYF
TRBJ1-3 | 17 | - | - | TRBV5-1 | TGCGCCAGCAGCCTCCACGTTGGACCGACCTCTGGAAACACCATATATTTT | CASSLHVGPTSGNTIYF